One and the same sample provided the 15 T cell receptor beta chains below, sequenced in a study of T cell responses to AZD1222 COVID-19 vaccine. Here immunoSEQ multiplex PCR was the method, and the copy in TCRdb shows in-frame clones only, minus some. The data hold tens of thousands of clones, with 60% to 85% observed a single time. The sample here was peripheral blood, taken 28 days after the second dose of the MenACWY control vaccine. Receptor source: an adult who received the MenACWY meningococcal vaccine as a control.

This sequence joins TRBV9 and TRBJ2-7; possibly TRBD2 for D (6 bases). Looked up from germline, CDR1 is SGDLS and CDR2 is YYNGEE. V gave up 0 bases and J gave up 1 base, with 11 bases separating them. There are 15 residues in the CDR3. CDR3 loop: CASSVGAGLSYEQYF. CDR3 nucleotides: TGTGCCAGCAGCGTAGGGGCGGGATTGTCCTACGAGCAGTACTTC.

This clone occurred once. The gene calls are TRBV7-9 and TRBJ2-5; 13 nucleotides line up with TRBD2. V shed 6 bases, J shed 7 bases, and the junction held 8 bases outside the gene matches. This CDR3 region has 15 residues. Germline V gives CDR1 SEHNR, CDR2 FQNEAQ (reference sequence). CDR3 sequence reads: CASRPGLAGESTQYF. The CDR3 DNA sequence: TGTGCCAGCAGACCCGGACTAGCGGGAGAATCGACCCAGTACTTC.

V gene TRBV19 combines with J gene TRBJ1-6; 7 nucleotides align to TRBD1. The length of the CDR3 is 16 residues. Germline lookup yields CDR1 LNHDA and CDR2 SQIVND (reference sequence). V dropped 4 bases and J dropped 9; count of bases not matched to a gene: 12. For the CDR3, the DNA is TGTGCCAGTAGTACTTTGGGGACAGCAAGGGGTTCACCCCTCCACTTT. Amino acids: CASSTLGTARGSPLHF.

This chain uses TRBV5-6 with TRBJ1-3; 8 bases are shared with TRBD1. From germline, CDR1 is SGHDT and CDR2 YYEEEE. The CDR3 loop spans 14 amino acids. With V trimmed by 4 bases and J by 3 bases, 3 bases remained unmatched. The CDR3 protein is CASSRDRHGNTIYF. In DNA, the CDR3 is TGTGCCAGCAGCCGGGACAGGCATGGAAACACCATATATTTT.

This clone came up a few times. The chain joins TRBV5-6 to TRBJ1-2, with 8 bases lining up with TRBD1. With V trimmed by 0 bases and J by 5 bases, 9 bases remained unmatched. The length of the CDR3 is 16 residues. CDR1 SGHDT and CDR2 YYEEEE come from the germline V gene. The CDR3 spells CASSLDGQGNNYGYTF. In nucleotides, the CDR3 is TGTGCCAGCAGCTTGGACGGACAGGGAAATAATTATGGCTACACCTTC.

The CDR3 is CATTTGLAGDTEQFF. In DNA, the CDR3 is TGTGCCACCACCACTGGACTAGCGGGAGATACTGAGCAGTTCTTC. The chain couples TRBV24-1 to TRBJ2-1, with TRBD2 identical over 13 bases. With V trimmed by 8 bases and J by 9 bases, 9 bases remained unmatched. This CDR3 is 15 amino acids long. The germline gives CDR1 KGHDR, CDR2 SFDVKD.

The chain combines TRBV19 with TRBJ2-1, with 11 bases matching TRBD2. Germline CDR1 reads LNHDA; CDR2 reads SQIVND (reference sequence). CDR3 length equals 16 residues. V gave up 5 bases and J gave up 7 bases; unmatched junction bases: 10. CDR3 protein: CASSLSLAGGINEQFF. The CDR3 DNA reads as TGTGCCAGTAGTCTTAGCCTAGCGGGGGGTATAAATGAGCAGTTCTTC.

The chain recombines TRBV28 with TRBJ2-1, with 8 bases aligning to TRBD2. Germline-derived CDR1 and CDR2 are MDHEN and SYDVKM. The CDR3 spans 14 residues. The V segment lost 6 bases and the J segment 3 bases; nucleotides outside the gene matches: 4. The CDR3 loop reads CASRQTSDYNEQFF. The DNA for the CDR3 is TGTGCCAGCAGACAGACTAGCGACTACAATGAGCAGTTCTTC.

This clone was picked up one time. This chain connects TRBV11-1 to TRBJ2-3; no definite D call. Trimming removed 2 bases at V and 2 bases at J, with 11 bases between. The germline V gene has CDR1 SGHAT and CDR2 FQDESV (reference sequence). CDR3 length: 15 amino acids. The CDR3: CASSLRLVNTDTQYF. CDR3 in DNA: TGTGCCAGCAGCTTACGGCTAGTTAACACAGATACGCAGTATTTT.

The J gene is TRBJ1-1, the V gene TRBV5-1; 11 bases align to TRBD1. Germline lookup yields CDR1 SGHRS and CDR2 YFSETQ. Losses at the gene ends were 4 bases for V and 10 bases for J; bases not matched to a gene: 15. The CDR3 sequence is 16 residues long. CDR3 DNA sequence: TGCGCCAGCAGCCCCGGACAGGGGGCTGGTTCAGGTGGAGCTTTCTTT. This gives the protein CASSPGQGAGSGGAFF.

This clone was detected once. This chain links TRBV6-6 with TRBJ2-7, with TRBD1 matching over 9 bases. Germline CDR1 MNHNY, CDR2 SVGAGI (reference sequence). The CDR3 loop spans 14 amino acids. V shed 2 bases and J 4 bases; nucleotides not matched to a gene: 3. The CDR3 protein is CASSYRDRVYEQYF. The CDR3 coding sequence is TGTGCCAGCAGTTACCGGGACAGGGTGTACGAGCAGTACTTC.

The genes are TRBV3-1 (or the pseudogene TRBV3-2) and TRBJ1-1; D gene ambiguous. CDR1 is LGHDT, CDR2 YNNKEL, per germline (reference sequence). Trimming cost V 1 base and J 5 bases, with 8 bases left between them. The CDR3 is 13 residues long. The CDR3 nucleotides read TGTGCCAGCAGCCAAGCCTGGGGAACTGAAGCTTTCTTT. Protein: CASSQAWGTEAFF.

The chain has TRBV6-5 and TRBJ2-4; TRBD1 matches 11 bases. The CDR3 loop spans 14 amino acids. The ends lost 7 bases at V and 3 bases at J; junction bases unmatched: 2. Germline CDR1 MNHEY, CDR2 SVGAGI. DNA of the CDR3: TGTGCCAGCATGGGACAGGGGGGCAAAAACATTCAGTACTTC. Translating it yields CASMGQGGKNIQYF.

This chain links TRBV29-1 with TRBJ1-1, with 9 bases aligning to TRBD1. The V and J ends lost 7 bases and 2 bases, in that order; junction bases with no gene match: 14. Germline V CDR1 and CDR2: SQVTM, ANQGSEA. The CDR3 extends over 16 amino acids. The CDR3: CSAPGTGRGGNTEAFF. Written as DNA, the CDR3 is TGCAGCGCCCCCGGGACAGGGAGAGGTGGCAACACTGAAGCTTTCTTT.

Turning to this clone: Within the sample, other DNA sequences also encode this same CDR3. The V and J genes are TRBV30 and TRBJ1-1; D is unclear. CDR3 length: 13 amino acids. V was cut by 2 bases and J by 1 base, with 8 bases left in between. Germline CDR1 reads GTSNPN; CDR2 reads SVGIG (reference sequence). The CDR3 DNA reads TGTGCCTGGAGTCCGCGTCCGAACACTGAAGCTTTCTTT. Protein: CAWSPRPNTEAFF.